This T cell receptor (beta chain) was found in a study of blood T cell repertoires in COVID-19 (dated by TCRdb to between 2020 and 2021). Some background on the complete study: The collaborator samples originated in the United States, Italy and Spain and spanned the acute and convalescent phases of COVID-19. Deeply sampled blood TCRbeta repertoires from subjects exposed to, actively infected with, or recovered from COVID-19 were included in the dataset. HLA class I and class II types, where available, came from metadata supplied by the sample provider rather than from assay-based typing. Sample metadata almost always included a de-identified subject ID, COVID-19 status, age in years and sex. The repertoires were made available in a free public database intended to serve as a resource for research on the immune response to SARS-CoV-2. The samples were drawn from the first 160 participants of the ongoing ImmuneRACE study and from under 1,500 subjects provided by 6 global collaborators. The prospective study material was composed of cDNA or gDNA derived from T cells, B-cell-depleted T cells, or PBMCs. The investigation overall reported the following: The quantity of clinical and demographic metadata differed by source and by participant and was supplied without curation.

Participants in the prospective study were aged about 18 to 95 years, lived in 24 United States geographic areas, and enrolled through a virtual design. Cohort assignment in the prospective study relied on participant-reported clinical history from a screening survey and a study questionnaire. In the prospective study, mobile phlebotomists collected whole blood, serum and a nasopharyngeal or oropharyngeal swab from each participant. Additional blood draws and questionnaires over an approximately 2-month period could optionally be provided by prospective study participants. Prospective study blood samples were shipped either frozen or at room temperature before DNA extraction. A remark on this clone: Its recognized antigen is unknown. The input lacks base qualities; no much larger clone sits a single base away.

TCRbeta CDR3 regions were amplified from genomic DNA using the immunoSEQ Assay, a bias-controlled multiplex PCR. Concerning the study's data processing: The number of nucleated cells in each sample was estimated by amplification of reference gene primers within the assay. Sequence reads were collapsed and filtered to measure the absolute abundance of every unique TCRbeta CDR3 rearrangement. For each sample, productive Simpson clonality was calculated as the square root of Simpson's diversity index across productive rearrangements. In TCRdb, the immuneACCESS table is reduced to in-frame sequences with V and J assigned. These tables do not hold every clone; where another copy was compared, an unresolved V gene accounts for under half, and the others remain unexplained. Clonal size and the V and J genes are those of that table, whereas D and trimming came from the DNA. The sample data list around 180,000 clones, and approximately 92% of these were observed just once. 2% to 2.5% of the sample lies in the top ten.

Sequencing was carried out using PBMCs or T cells enriched from blood (not recorded which). The origin of this receptor is a woman in her forties with acute COVID-19.

The CDR3 protein: CASSLEAIGGNEQFF. The DNA reads as follows: TGCGCCAGCAGCTTAGAGGCCATAGGTGGTAATGAGCAGTTCTTC. The chain is assembled from TRBV5-1 and TRBJ2-1; too little of a D gene remains to name it. From its cysteine to its phenylalanine, the CDR3 spans 15 amino acids. The only DNA kept is the CDR3, 45 bases in frame from the first base. From the germline V gene, CDR1 is SGHRS and CDR2 is YFSETQ. The V end loses 2 bases and the J end loses 7 bases, and a stretch of 16 bases separates them.